This T cell receptor (beta chain) was found in a study of CD8+CD57+ T cells in acquired aplastic anemia. Study overall: Each DNA sample taken from sorted CD4+ and CD8+ cells came to 3 to 4 ug on average. Healthy-donor CD4+ cells averaged about 11 million reads. Overall study results and limits: Controls did not differ significantly from patients in CD8+ Simpson's diversity. Patients and controls were found to share fewer than 35 CD8+ CDR3 sequences.

The sample holds many counts of this clonotype. The antigen is not known. V was pared by 3 bases and J by 4 bases, with 6 bases of the junction left unmatched. Germline V gene data show CDR1 as LNHDA and CDR2 as SQIVND (reference sequence). The CDR3 has 15 amino acids. CDR3 and TCR beta VDJ profiling relied on genomic DNA as the template. TCRdb reprocessed the reads via MiXCR and lists one record per CDR3 protein. Of 100,000 to 150,000 distinct CDR3 sequences in the sample, roughly 50% were seen once. Sequencing input: sorted CD4+, CD8+, or CD8+CD57+ T cells (not recorded which) from PBMCs. The clonotype comes from a human donor in good health, serving as a control. The rearrangement joins TRBV19 to TRBJ1-5, with 7 nucleotides matching TRBD1. The CDR3 here is CASSIDGQANQPQHF. In DNA form, the CDR3 reads TGTGCCAGTAGTATCGACGGACAGGCAAATCAGCCCCAGCATTTT.